This T cell receptor beta chain comes out of a study of Ad26.COV2.S vaccination and SARS-CoV-2 variants. TCRdb keeps only in-frame clones here, not all; method: immunoSEQ multiplex PCR. The sample gives 97,000 or so clones, 80% of which show up once; 15% to 20% is in the top ten. Notes on this clone: Its target is unknown.

Study outcomes and limitations: Reports say spike-specific CD8+ and CD4+ T cell responses covered substantial breadth after vaccination. For non-spike TCRs, breadth in vaccine recipients resembled that in placebo recipients. Vaccine recipients posted higher spike-specific TCR breadth than their placebo counterparts.

The V end lost 6 bases, the J end lost 6 bases, and 18 bases lay between the germline ends. The CDR3 has 14 residues. Per the germline V gene, CDR1 is SNHLY and CDR2 is FYNNEI. The TCR sequence derives from a human donor who had recovered from COVID-19. V usage is TRBV2 and J usage is TRBJ2-7; D is ambiguous. The sample consisted of peripheral blood, taken after recovery from COVID-19. The CDR3 here is CASRVRENSVEQYF. The CDR3 region has the DNA TGTGCCAGCAGAGTAAGAGAAAATTCGGTCGAGCAGTACTTC.